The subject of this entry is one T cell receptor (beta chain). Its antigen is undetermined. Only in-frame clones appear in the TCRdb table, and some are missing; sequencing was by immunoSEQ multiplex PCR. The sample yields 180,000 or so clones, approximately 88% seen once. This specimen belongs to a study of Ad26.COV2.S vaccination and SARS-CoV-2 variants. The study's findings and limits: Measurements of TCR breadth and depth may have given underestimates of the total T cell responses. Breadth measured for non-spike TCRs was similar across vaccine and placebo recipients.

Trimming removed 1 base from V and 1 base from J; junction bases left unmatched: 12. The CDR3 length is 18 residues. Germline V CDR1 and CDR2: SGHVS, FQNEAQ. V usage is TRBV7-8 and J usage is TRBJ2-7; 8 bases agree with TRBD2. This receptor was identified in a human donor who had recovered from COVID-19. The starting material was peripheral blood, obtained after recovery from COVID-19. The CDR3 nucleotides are TGTGCCAGCAGCTTAGGTGTTAGCGGGAAGGGGAAGTCCTACGAGCAGTACTTC. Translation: CASSLGVSGKGKSYEQYF.